The 5 T cell receptor beta chains below all came from one sample that was sequenced in a study of T cells expressing NK-cell markers. TCRdb reprocessed the 5' RACE reads and stores each CDR3 protein as one record, lacking DNA. The sample has some 500,000 distinct CDR3 sequences; the top ten hold under 1.5%. Material: blood T cells: a sorted CD56 or NKG2C T cell subset, CD4+ or CD8+ T cells, or bulk PBMC T cells (not recorded which). Every receptor here comes from a woman aged 45-65 years in good health.

The genes are TRBV30 and TRBJ2-1; no DNA is available, so the TRBD2 call from TCRdb remains unchecked. This CDR3 is built from 12 residues. CDR1 and CDR2 from the germline V gene are GTSNPN and SVGIG (reference sequence). CDR3 region: CAWRGSGNQQFF. The whole variable domain, filled in from reference TRBV30 and TRBJ2-1, reads SQTIHQWPATLVQPVGSPLSLECTVEGTSNPNLYWYRQAAGRGLQLLFYSVGIGQISSEVPQNLSASRPQDRQFILSSKKLLLSDSGFYLCAWRGSGNQQFFGPGTRLTVL.

CDR3 protein: CSASILTLNTEAFF. The chain recombines TRBV20-1 with TRBJ1-1. The CDR3 runs to 14 residues. Per germline, CDR1 DFQATT and CDR2 SNEGSKA (reference sequence).

The chain uses TRBV7-2 and TRBJ2-2; TCRdb selects TRBD1, and the lack of DNA leaves this call unchecked. The CDR3 is 14 amino acids. Germline V lookup: CDR1 SGHTA, CDR2 FQGNSA. This CDR3 is CASSRTVSFGELFF. The full variable domain, rest sourced from reference TRBV7-2 and TRBJ2-2, is GAGVSQSPSNKVTEKGKDVELRCDPISGHTALYWYRQSLGQGLEFLIYFQGNSAPDKSGLPSDRFSAERTGGSVSTLTIQRTQQEDSAVYLCASSRTVSFGELFFGEGSRLTVL.

J is TRBJ1-1 and V is TRBV14. Germline assignment: CDR1 SGHDN and CDR2 FVKESK. The CDR3 has 13 amino acids. CDR3 region: CASSPILNTEAFF.

This chain links TRBV5-1 with TRBJ1-4; TCRdb's D call of TRBD1 is untestable without DNA. This CDR3 is built from 16 residues. Looked up from germline, CDR1 is SGHRS and CDR2 is YFSETQ. The CDR3 spells CASSPGTDATNEKLFF.